Below, one T cell receptor beta chain is given with its context. The target antigen is unknown. Clones were sequenced by immunoSEQ multiplex PCR, and TCRdb holds only the in-frame ones, with some missing. The sample has about 130,000 clones, approximately 81% seen once. The data were taken from a study of cytotoxic CD8 clonotypes in ibrutinib-treated CLL. Study-wide context: The samples contained under 300,000 productive templates on average. They also contained an average of roughly 99,000 productive rearrangements.

General study findings and limits: Few clonotypes were public, and these shrank or held steady under treatment. Clonality grew at ibrutinib response; at progression, it decreased back toward baseline.

The CDR3 is made up of 16 amino acids. J was trimmed by 4 bases and V by 2 bases; bases with no gene match: 9. Germline CDR1 is SGDLS and CDR2 is YYNGEE. The sample was PBMCs, taken after 12 months of ibrutinib treatment. The chain uses TRBV9 and TRBJ2-3, with 8 nucleotides matching TRBD2. This receptor was identified in a human donor with chronic lymphocytic leukemia. The CDR3 protein is CASSVEGREAADTQYF. Written as DNA, the CDR3 is TGTGCCAGCAGCGTCGAGGGGCGGGAGGCCGCAGATACGCAGTATTTT.